The source of this T cell receptor beta chain is a study of T cell responses to AZD1222 COVID-19 vaccine. Across the whole study: Doses given second, at about 4 or about 12 weeks, were pooled. Findings and limits, study-wide: Mostly white British, mostly female donors; authors suggested clonal diversity may be underestimated. A reported finding is that nearly half of spike-specific TCRs target unmutated variant regions.

This clone has a handful of counts. Its antigen is not known. The method was immunoSEQ multiplex PCR; TCRdb's version includes in-frame clones alone and lacks a portion of them. The table has roughly 70,000 clones, roughly 90% seen once. The sequences come from peripheral blood, collected on day 0 of AZD1222 vaccination. This TCR was recovered from an adult in good health.

CDR3: CASSFQYSNQPQHF. The CDR3 DNA follows: TGTGCCAGCAGCTTTCAGTATAGCAATCAGCCCCAGCATTTT. The V call is TRBV5-5, the J call TRBJ1-5; D not resolved. Germline V gene lookup returns CDR1 SGHKS and CDR2 YYEKEE (reference sequence). This CDR3 is 14 amino acids long. Trimming shortened V by 2 bases and J by 0 bases, and 6 bases separated the two germline ends.